A selection of T cell receptor beta chains follows, all from one sample in a study of CD8+CD57+ T cells in acquired aplastic anemia. One entry per CDR3 protein results from TCRdb running MiXCR on the reads. This sample yields about 220,000 distinct CDR3 sequences, of which 30% to 35% are seen a single time; 0.9% to 1.2% belongs to the top ten. The source material was sorted CD4+, CD8+, or CD8+CD57+ T cells (not recorded which) from PBMCs. The receptor set was obtained from a human donor in good health, serving as a control. The CDR3 runs from the conserved cysteine through the conserved F or W. The D gene is left open where the match is weak. Size is omitted from some rows. Given values are once, few, many or a class for expanded clones.

j_gene: TRBJ1-1
abundance: few
d_gene: .
v_gene: TRBV6-2/TRBV6-3
CDR3nt: TGTGCCAGCAGGCCGGGTATGAACACTGAAGCTTTCTTT
CDR3aa: CASRPGMNTEAFF

j_gene: TRBJ1-6
abundance: few
d_gene: TRBD1
v_gene: TRBV7-9
CDR3nt: TGTGCCAGCAGCTCGAGGGGGACAGGGAACTCACCCCTCCACTTT
CDR3aa: CASSSRGTGNSPLHF

j_gene: TRBJ2-7
abundance: many
d_gene: TRBD1
v_gene: TRBV20-1
CDR3nt: TGCAGTGCCCTAACAGGGGCCCAATACGAGCAGTACTTC
CDR3aa: CSALTGAQYEQYF

j_gene: TRBJ1-6
abundance: .
d_gene: .
v_gene: TRBV2
CDR3nt: TGTGCCAGCAGTGAAAGGAGCGCTAGCTCCTATAATTCACCCCTCCACTTT
CDR3aa: CASSERSASSYNSPLHF

j_gene: TRBJ1-6
abundance: once
d_gene: .
v_gene: TRBV11-3
CDR3nt: TGTGCCAGCAGCCTAAGGGGGGGAGCTAATTCACCCCTCCACTTT
CDR3aa: CASSLRGGANSPLHF

j_gene: TRBJ1-1
abundance: .
d_gene: TRBD1
v_gene: TRBV10-1
CDR3nt: TGCGCCACCCGACAGGGAACGAACACTGAAGCTTTCTTT
CDR3aa: CATRQGTNTEAFF

j_gene: TRBJ1-4
abundance: .
d_gene: .
v_gene: TRBV18
CDR3nt: TGTGCCAGCTCACCAGTAGCCTTGATAACTAATGAAAAACTGTTTTTT
CDR3aa: CASSPVALITNEKLFF

j_gene: TRBJ1-3
abundance: once
d_gene: .
v_gene: TRBV20-1
CDR3nt: TGCAGCCTACTCCGGGGTGATGGAAACACCATATATTTT
CDR3aa: CSLLRGDGNTIYF

j_gene: TRBJ1-3
abundance: many
d_gene: .
v_gene: TRBV9
CDR3nt: TGTGCCAGCAGCGCCAGGGCATTCTCTGGAAACACCATATATTTT
CDR3aa: CASSARAFSGNTIYF

j_gene: TRBJ2-6
abundance: few
d_gene: .
v_gene: TRBV9
CDR3nt: TGTGCCAGCAGCGTAGCTACCGGGGTGCAGTTCTCTGGGGCCAACGTCCTGACTTTC
CDR3aa: CASSVATGVQFSGANVLTF

j_gene: TRBJ2-7
abundance: .
d_gene: TRBD2
v_gene: TRBV2
CDR3nt: TGTGCCAGCATGGCGGGGGGAAACGAGCAGTACTTC
CDR3aa: CASMAGGNEQYF

j_gene: TRBJ1-2
abundance: .
d_gene: .
v_gene: TRBV25-1
CDR3nt: TGTGCCAGCAGCACGGCCTCGTCGCGAGACACTAACTATGGCTACACCTTC
CDR3aa: CASSTASSRDTNYGYTF

j_gene: TRBJ1-1
abundance: .
d_gene: TRBD1
v_gene: TRBV12-3/TRBV12-4
CDR3nt: TGTGCCAGCAGTTCCCGGACAGGAAGCACTGAAGCTTTCTTT
CDR3aa: CASSSRTGSTEAFF

j_gene: TRBJ1-6
abundance: .
d_gene: .
v_gene: TRBV19
CDR3nt: TGTGCCAGTAGTATGTACTCCGGGACACCCCTCCACTTT
CDR3aa: CASSMYSGTPLHF

j_gene: TRBJ1-1
abundance: many
d_gene: .
v_gene: TRBV9
CDR3nt: TGTGCCAGCAGCGTAATAGAAGGATACACTGAAGCTTTCTTT
CDR3aa: CASSVIEGYTEAFF

j_gene: TRBJ2-7
abundance: many
d_gene: .
v_gene: TRBV19
CDR3nt: TGTGCCAGTAGCAAGGGGTACACCTACGAGCAGTACTTC
CDR3aa: CASSKGYTYEQYF

j_gene: TRBJ2-7
abundance: .
d_gene: .
v_gene: TRBV9
CDR3nt: TGTGCCAGCAGCCCAAGAGTGACAGACTACGAGCAGTACTTC
CDR3aa: CASSPRVTDYEQYF

j_gene: TRBJ1-3
abundance: many
d_gene: .
v_gene: TRBV24-1
CDR3nt: TGTGCCACCAGTGATTTGCGGGTAAACGATGGAAACACCATATATTTT
CDR3aa: CATSDLRVNDGNTIYF

j_gene: TRBJ1-6
abundance: many
d_gene: .
v_gene: TRBV20-1
CDR3nt: TGCAGTGCTAGATTGGATAGAACCTATAATTCACCCCTCCACTTT
CDR3aa: CSARLDRTYNSPLHF

j_gene: TRBJ2-2
abundance: few
d_gene: TRBD1
v_gene: TRBV6-1
CDR3nt: TGTGCCAGCAGTCCCCGCGGGACAGGGCCCACCGGGGAGCTGTTTTTT
CDR3aa: CASSPRGTGPTGELFF

j_gene: TRBJ2-1
abundance: many
d_gene: .
v_gene: TRBV29-1
CDR3nt: TGCAGCTTTCGGTCGGCCCAGCAATACAATGAGCAGTTCTTC
CDR3aa: CSFRSAQQYNEQFF

j_gene: TRBJ1-2
abundance: many
d_gene: .
v_gene: TRBV2
CDR3nt: TGTGCCAGCAGAGGACAATCAAGCTACACCTTC
CDR3aa: CASRGQSSYTF

j_gene: TRBJ1-2
abundance: many
d_gene: .
v_gene: TRBV11-2
CDR3nt: TGTGCCAGCAGCTTAGAAGGTCCGGCGAACTATGGCTACACCTTC
CDR3aa: CASSLEGPANYGYTF

j_gene: TRBJ1-2
abundance: .
d_gene: .
v_gene: TRBV2
CDR3nt: TGTGCCTGCAGAGCGACAGGCTACGGCGGCTACACCTTC
CDR3aa: CACRATGYGGYTF

j_gene: TRBJ1-2
abundance: many
d_gene: TRBD1
v_gene: TRBV5-1
CDR3nt: TGCGCCAGCAGCAGGGGACAGGGGGTGACGAACTATGGCTACACCTTC
CDR3aa: CASSRGQGVTNYGYTF

j_gene: TRBJ1-1
abundance: many
d_gene: .
v_gene: TRBV7-3
CDR3nt: TGTGCCAGCAGCTTTGCAGAAGACACTGAAGCTTTCTTT
CDR3aa: CASSFAEDTEAFF

j_gene: TRBJ2-5
abundance: .
d_gene: .
v_gene: TRBV10-3
CDR3nt: TGTGCCATCAGTGAGCCGATGCAGGGTTTGGAGACCCAGTACTTC
CDR3aa: CAISEPMQGLETQYF

j_gene: TRBJ2-2
abundance: .
d_gene: .
v_gene: TRBV12-5
CDR3nt: TGTGCTAGTGGTTTGGTAGTCACCGCGAACACCGGGGAGCTGTTTTTT
CDR3aa: CASGLVVTANTGELFF

j_gene: TRBJ1-5
abundance: .
d_gene: .
v_gene: TRBV20-1
CDR3nt: TGCAGTGCTTTGGGGAGGGGAGCTGACCAGCCCCAGCATTTT
CDR3aa: CSALGRGADQPQHF

j_gene: TRBJ2-1
abundance: many
d_gene: TRBD1
v_gene: TRBV20-1
CDR3nt: TGCAGTGCTAGGACAGGGGGGAACAATGAGCAGTTCTTC
CDR3aa: CSARTGGNNEQFF

j_gene: TRBJ2-3
abundance: few
d_gene: TRBD2
v_gene: TRBV10-1
CDR3nt: TGCGCCAGCAGTGAGCTAGCGGAATCAGATACGCAGTATTTT
CDR3aa: CASSELAESDTQYF

j_gene: TRBJ2-2
abundance: few
d_gene: .
v_gene: TRBV5-1
CDR3nt: TGCGCCAGCAGCTTGTGGGGGCCGAACACCGGGGAGCTGTTTTTT
CDR3aa: CASSLWGPNTGELFF

j_gene: TRBJ1-2
abundance: many
d_gene: .
v_gene: TRBV19
CDR3nt: TGTGCCAGTAGCAGGGACGGCACCTATGGCTACACCTTC
CDR3aa: CASSRDGTYGYTF

j_gene: TRBJ2-1
abundance: many
d_gene: .
v_gene: TRBV9
CDR3nt: TGTGCCAGCAGCGTCACAGGGAATGAGCAGTTCTTC
CDR3aa: CASSVTGNEQFF

j_gene: TRBJ2-7
abundance: many
d_gene: .
v_gene: TRBV2
CDR3nt: TGTGCCAGCTCATCGGAGGGGGGGGCCTACGAGCAGTACTTC
CDR3aa: CASSSEGGAYEQYF

j_gene: TRBJ2-5
abundance: many
d_gene: TRBD2
v_gene: TRBV5-1
CDR3nt: TGCGCCAGCAGCTTGGAACCTAGCGGACAAGAGACCCAGTACTTC
CDR3aa: CASSLEPSGQETQYF

j_gene: TRBJ2-2
abundance: many
d_gene: .
v_gene: TRBV19
CDR3nt: TGTGCCAGTAGTAGGCAGGGAAGCACCGGGGAGCTGTTTTTT
CDR3aa: CASSRQGSTGELFF

j_gene: TRBJ2-5
abundance: .
d_gene: TRBD1
v_gene: TRBV19
CDR3nt: TGTGCCAGTAGTATCGACAGGGTGCAGGAGACCCAGTACTTC
CDR3aa: CASSIDRVQETQYF

j_gene: TRBJ1-6
abundance: many
d_gene: .
v_gene: TRBV12-5
CDR3nt: TGTGCTAGTGGCTCTACAGGGCTCGGGTCACCCCTCCACTTT
CDR3aa: CASGSTGLGSPLHF

j_gene: TRBJ1-1
abundance: few
d_gene: .
v_gene: TRBV4-1
CDR3nt: TGCGCCAGCAGCCAAGAAGACCGAATACGGAGCACTGAAGCTTTCTTT
CDR3aa: CASSQEDRIRSTEAFF

j_gene: TRBJ2-7
abundance: .
d_gene: .
v_gene: TRBV20-1
CDR3nt: TGCAGTTACTCGGAGTCCTACGAGCAGTACTTC
CDR3aa: CSYSESYEQYF

j_gene: TRBJ1-2
abundance: many
d_gene: .
v_gene: TRBV2
CDR3nt: TGTGCCAGCATACGGTTCGGGGCGGGCTACACCTTC
CDR3aa: CASIRFGAGYTF

j_gene: TRBJ1-3
abundance: few
d_gene: .
v_gene: TRBV30
CDR3nt: TGTGCCTGGGGACTCTCTGGAAACACCATATATTTT
CDR3aa: CAWGLSGNTIYF

j_gene: TRBJ2-7
abundance: many
d_gene: .
v_gene: TRBV10-3
CDR3nt: TGTGCCATCAGTGTCGCGGACGGCCCCTACGAGCAGTACTTC
CDR3aa: CAISVADGPYEQYF

j_gene: TRBJ1-2
abundance: few
d_gene: .
v_gene: TRBV7-8
CDR3nt: TGTGCCAGCGTTGAGACCCAGGGGTCTAGCTACACCTTC
CDR3aa: CASVETQGSSYTF

j_gene: TRBJ2-1
abundance: many
d_gene: TRBD1
v_gene: TRBV12-3/TRBV12-4
CDR3nt: TGTGCCAGCAGTCTTACGGGACAGAAGCAGTTCTTC
CDR3aa: CASSLTGQKQFF

j_gene: TRBJ1-5
abundance: .
d_gene: TRBD1
v_gene: TRBV6-1
CDR3nt: TGTGCCAGCAGTGTGACAGGGTACAATCAGCCCCAGCATTTT
CDR3aa: CASSVTGYNQPQHF

j_gene: TRBJ2-7
abundance: .
d_gene: .
v_gene: TRBV2
CDR3nt: TGTGCCAGCAGTCCAAAGGGGGGCGGTGAGCAGTACTTC
CDR3aa: CASSPKGGGEQYF

j_gene: TRBJ2-7
abundance: many
d_gene: .
v_gene: TRBV12-3/TRBV12-4
CDR3nt: TGTGCCAGCAGTTTAGCGCATAGAGGCTACGAGCAGTACTTC
CDR3aa: CASSLAHRGYEQYF

j_gene: TRBJ1-1
abundance: .
d_gene: TRBD1
v_gene: TRBV25-1
CDR3nt: TGTGCCAGCGCCTTATCAGGGGGCCGGGTAGCTTTCTTT
CDR3aa: CASALSGGRVAFF

j_gene: TRBJ2-3
abundance: once
d_gene: .
v_gene: TRBV19
CDR3nt: TGTGCCAGTAGGGGCTATAGCACAGATACGCAGTATTTT
CDR3aa: CASRGYSTDTQYF

j_gene: TRBJ1-6
abundance: .
d_gene: TRBD1
v_gene: TRBV14
CDR3nt: TGTGCCACCCCCCGGGACAGGGGGTATAATTCACCCCTCCACTTT
CDR3aa: CATPRDRGYNSPLHF

j_gene: TRBJ2-7
abundance: .
d_gene: TRBD1
v_gene: TRBV13
CDR3nt: TGTGCCAGCAGGGGACAGGGGATCTACGAGCAGTACTTC
CDR3aa: CASRGQGIYEQYF

j_gene: TRBJ1-2
abundance: many
d_gene: .
v_gene: TRBV5-5
CDR3nt: TGTGCCAGCAGCTTCGACGCTAACTATGGCTACACCTTC
CDR3aa: CASSFDANYGYTF